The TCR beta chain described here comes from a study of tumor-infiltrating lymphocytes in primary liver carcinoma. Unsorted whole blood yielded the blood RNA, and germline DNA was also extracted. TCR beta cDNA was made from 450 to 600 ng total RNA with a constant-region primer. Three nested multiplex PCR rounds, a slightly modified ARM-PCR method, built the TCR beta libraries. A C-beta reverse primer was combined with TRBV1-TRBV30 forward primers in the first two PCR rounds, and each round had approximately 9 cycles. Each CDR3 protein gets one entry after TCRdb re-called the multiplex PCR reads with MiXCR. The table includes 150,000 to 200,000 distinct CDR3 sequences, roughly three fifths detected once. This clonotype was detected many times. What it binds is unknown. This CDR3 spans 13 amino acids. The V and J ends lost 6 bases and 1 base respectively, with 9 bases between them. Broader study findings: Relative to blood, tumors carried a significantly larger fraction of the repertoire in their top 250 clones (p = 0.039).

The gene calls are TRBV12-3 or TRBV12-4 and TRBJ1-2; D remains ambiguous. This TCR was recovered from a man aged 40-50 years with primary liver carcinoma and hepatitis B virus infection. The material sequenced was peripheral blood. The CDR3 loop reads CASSRRVNYGYTF. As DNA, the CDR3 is TGTGCCAGCAGCCGAAGGGTTAACTATGGCTACACCTTC.